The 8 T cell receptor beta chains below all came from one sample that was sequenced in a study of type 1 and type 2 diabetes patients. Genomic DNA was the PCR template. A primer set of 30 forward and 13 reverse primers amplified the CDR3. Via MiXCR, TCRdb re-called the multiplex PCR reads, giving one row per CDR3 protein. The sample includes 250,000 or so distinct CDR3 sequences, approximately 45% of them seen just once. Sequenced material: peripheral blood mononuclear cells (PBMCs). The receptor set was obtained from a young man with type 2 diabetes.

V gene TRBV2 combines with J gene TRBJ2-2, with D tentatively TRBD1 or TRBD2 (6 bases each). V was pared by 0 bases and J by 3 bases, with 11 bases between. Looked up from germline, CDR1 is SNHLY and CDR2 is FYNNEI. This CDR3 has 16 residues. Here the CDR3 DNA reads TGTGCCAGCAGTGAAGCGAGGGGGGAATACACCGGGGAGCTGTTTTTT. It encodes CASSEARGEYTGELFF.

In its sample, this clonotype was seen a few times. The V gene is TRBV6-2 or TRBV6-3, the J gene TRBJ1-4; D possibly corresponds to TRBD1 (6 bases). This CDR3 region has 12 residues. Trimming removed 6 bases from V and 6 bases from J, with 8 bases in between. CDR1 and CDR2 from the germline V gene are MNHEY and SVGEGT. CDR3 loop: CASRQGDEKLFF. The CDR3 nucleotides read TGTGCCAGCAGACAGGGCGATGAAAAACTGTTTTTT.

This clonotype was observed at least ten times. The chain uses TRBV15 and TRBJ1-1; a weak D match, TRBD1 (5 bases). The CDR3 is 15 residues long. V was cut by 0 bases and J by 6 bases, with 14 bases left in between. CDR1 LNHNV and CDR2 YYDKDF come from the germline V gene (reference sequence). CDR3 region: CATSRDRRDAAEAFF. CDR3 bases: TGTGCCACCAGCAGAGATCGCCGGGACGCGGCTGAAGCTTTCTTT.

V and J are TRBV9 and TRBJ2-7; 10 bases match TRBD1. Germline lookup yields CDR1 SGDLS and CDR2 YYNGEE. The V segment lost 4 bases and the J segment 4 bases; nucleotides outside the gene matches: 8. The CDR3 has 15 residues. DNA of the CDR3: TGTGCCAGCAGCCCATCGGGGACAGGGGAATACGAGCAGTACTTC. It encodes CASSPSGTGEYEQYF.

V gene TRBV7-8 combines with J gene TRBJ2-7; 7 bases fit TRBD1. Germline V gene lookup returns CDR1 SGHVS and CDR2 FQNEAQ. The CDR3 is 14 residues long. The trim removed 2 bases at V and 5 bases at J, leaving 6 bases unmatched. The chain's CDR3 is CASSLRGQLNEQYF. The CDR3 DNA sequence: TGTGCCAGCAGCTTACGGGGACAGTTAAACGAGCAGTACTTC.

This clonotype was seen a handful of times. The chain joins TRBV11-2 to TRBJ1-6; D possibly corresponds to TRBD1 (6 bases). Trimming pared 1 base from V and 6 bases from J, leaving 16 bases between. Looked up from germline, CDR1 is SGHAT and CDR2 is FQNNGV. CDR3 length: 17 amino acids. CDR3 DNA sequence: TGTGCCAGCAGCTTAGGCGGAAGGACAGCCACTAATTCACCCCTCCACTTT. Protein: CASSLGGRTATNSPLHF.

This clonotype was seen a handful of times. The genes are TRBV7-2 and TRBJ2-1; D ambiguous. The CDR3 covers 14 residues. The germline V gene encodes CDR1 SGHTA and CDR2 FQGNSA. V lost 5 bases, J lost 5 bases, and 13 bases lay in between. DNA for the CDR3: TGTGCCAGCAGCCGGACGGAGCAGGACAATGAGCAGTTCTTC. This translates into CASSRTEQDNEQFF.

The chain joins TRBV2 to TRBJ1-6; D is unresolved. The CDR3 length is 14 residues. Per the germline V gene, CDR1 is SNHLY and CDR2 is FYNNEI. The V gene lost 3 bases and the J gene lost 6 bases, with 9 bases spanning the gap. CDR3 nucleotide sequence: TGTGCCAGCAGTGAGGGTCAGAGTAATTCACCCCTCCACTTT. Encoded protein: CASSEGQSNSPLHF.